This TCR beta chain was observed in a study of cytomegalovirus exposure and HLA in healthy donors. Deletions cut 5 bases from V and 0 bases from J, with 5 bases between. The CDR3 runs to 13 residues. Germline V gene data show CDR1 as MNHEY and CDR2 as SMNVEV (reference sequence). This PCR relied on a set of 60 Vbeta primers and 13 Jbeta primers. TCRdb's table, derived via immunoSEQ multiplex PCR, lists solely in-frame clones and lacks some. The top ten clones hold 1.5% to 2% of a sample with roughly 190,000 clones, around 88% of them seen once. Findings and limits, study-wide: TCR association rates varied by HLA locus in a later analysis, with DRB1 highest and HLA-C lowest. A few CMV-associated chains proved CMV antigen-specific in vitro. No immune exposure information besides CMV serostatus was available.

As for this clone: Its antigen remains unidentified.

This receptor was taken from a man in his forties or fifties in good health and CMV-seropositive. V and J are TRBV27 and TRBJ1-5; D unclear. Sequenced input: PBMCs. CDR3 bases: TGTGCCAGCAGTCACTATAGCAATCAGCCCCAGCATTTT. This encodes CASSHYSNQPQHF.